These T cell receptor beta chains were read from a single sample in a study of CD8 T cells in ankylosing spondylitis. MiXCR was run by TCRdb on the 5' RACE reads, yielding one entry per CDR3 protein. The table shows roughly 160,000 distinct CDR3 sequences, with just over 9.5% occurring only once. The sample consisted of blood, either unsorted or a sorted T cell fraction (not recorded which). Every receptor here comes from a female donor with ankylosing spondylitis or in good health (not recorded which). Both conserved end residues are trimmed from each CDR3. D genes are given only for firm matches.

d_call: TRBD2
v_call: TRBV4-3
j_call: TRBJ2-1
cdr3_aa: ASSGSGRDNEQF

d_call: .
v_call: TRBV13
j_call: TRBJ2-1
cdr3_aa: ASSTTGVNEQF

d_call: TRBD1
v_call: TRBV6-5
j_call: TRBJ1-1
cdr3_aa: ASSYGGRGYTEAF

d_call: .
v_call: TRBV20-1
j_call: TRBJ1-5
cdr3_aa: SAAGGEGNQPQH

d_call: .
v_call: TRBV12-3/TRBV12-4
j_call: TRBJ1-1
cdr3_aa: ASSLGSPWEAF

d_call: .
v_call: TRBV30
j_call: TRBJ2-2
cdr3_aa: AWSGFAGIAGELF

d_call: TRBD1
v_call: TRBV4-2
j_call: TRBJ1-1
cdr3_aa: ASSQEGQINTEAF

d_call: .
v_call: TRBV6-2/TRBV6-3
j_call: TRBJ2-7
cdr3_aa: ASLGTNSYEQY

d_call: .
v_call: TRBV6-2/TRBV6-3
j_call: TRBJ1-1
cdr3_aa: ASSYPGRELGNTEAF

d_call: TRBD2
v_call: TRBV15
j_call: TRBJ2-5
cdr3_aa: ATGWLGLAGGFEGETQY

d_call: .
v_call: TRBV6-1
j_call: TRBJ1-1
cdr3_aa: ASSISTLSNTEAF

d_call: TRBD2
v_call: TRBV12-3/TRBV12-4
j_call: TRBJ2-1
cdr3_aa: ASSRLAGDNEQF

d_call: TRBD2
v_call: TRBV3-1
j_call: TRBJ2-7
cdr3_aa: ASSQASWRETDYEQY

d_call: .
v_call: TRBV12-5
j_call: TRBJ2-1
cdr3_aa: ASGSGLEYNEQF

d_call: TRBD2
v_call: TRBV4-3
j_call: TRBJ2-1
cdr3_aa: ASSQDSRLAGAYNEQF

d_call: .
v_call: TRBV5-8
j_call: TRBJ1-1
cdr3_aa: ASSFRDFDTEAF

d_call: TRBD2
v_call: TRBV6-1
j_call: TRBJ2-3
cdr3_aa: ASSEGGGDTQY

d_call: .
v_call: TRBV20-1
j_call: TRBJ2-4
cdr3_aa: SAREGGPVLAKNIQY

d_call: .
v_call: TRBV3-1
j_call: TRBJ2-2
cdr3_aa: ASSQSRRDRRTGELF

d_call: .
v_call: TRBV30
j_call: TRBJ2-1
cdr3_aa: AWSWGDEQF

d_call: .
v_call: TRBV5-6
j_call: TRBJ2-5
cdr3_aa: ASSFGRQETQY

d_call: .
v_call: TRBV11-2
j_call: TRBJ2-1
cdr3_aa: ASSLVSGYNEQF

d_call: .
v_call: TRBV5-1
j_call: TRBJ1-2
cdr3_aa: ASSSQGRGYT

d_call: .
v_call: TRBV27
j_call: TRBJ2-7
cdr3_aa: ASSLTSSYEQY

d_call: .
v_call: TRBV7-3
j_call: TRBJ2-2
cdr3_aa: ASSPGPNTGELF

d_call: .
v_call: TRBV12-3/TRBV12-4
j_call: TRBJ2-3
cdr3_aa: ASIGGDTQY

d_call: .
v_call: TRBV3-1
j_call: TRBJ2-1
cdr3_aa: ASSHAPGYEQF

d_call: TRBD1
v_call: TRBV28
j_call: TRBJ1-3
cdr3_aa: ASSDRAPGNTIY

d_call: .
v_call: TRBV9
j_call: TRBJ1-2
cdr3_aa: ASSPPAHKDYT

d_call: .
v_call: TRBV7-3
j_call: TRBJ1-3
cdr3_aa: ASSQLPGLTNGNTIY

d_call: TRBD2
v_call: TRBV14
j_call: TRBJ2-3
cdr3_aa: ASSQRDIRLAGVIGTDTQY